This T cell receptor (beta chain) was obtained from a study of shared clonotypes between healthy human individuals. On this clone itself: The same CDR3 also results from other DNA sequences found in this sample.

It was about 210 ng DNA, around 32,000 T cell genomes, that sorted-subset replicate PCRs used. Original handling: Quality scores were absent from the junction-only immunoSEQ sequences, so filtering differed. Method: immunoSEQ multiplex PCR; TCRdb's copy keeps in-frame clones and lacks some. Clone size and V and J calls were adopted from that table, with D and trimming inferred from the DNA. This sample has a few million clones, with more than 80% found just once. The V gene lost 6 bases and the J gene lost 0 bases, with 11 bases spanning the gap. Germline values: CDR1 KGHSH, CDR2 LQKENI. The CDR3 consists of 15 residues.

The sequence came from a man aged 18-30 years in good health. Some clones in this sample may be carry-over from other donors' samples. Specimen: naive CD4+ T cells from PBMCs. The subset here: CD45RA+ positively selected. This rearrangement joins TRBV18 to TRBJ1-4; D is uncertain. For the CDR3, the DNA is TGTGCCAGCTCCCGGGGAAGTGCAACTAATGAAAAACTGTTTTTT. It yields the protein CASSRGSATNEKLFF.